A single sample gave rise to the 27 T cell receptor beta chains below, sequenced in a study of cytomegalovirus exposure and HLA in healthy donors. PCR was performed using 60 Vbeta and 13 Jbeta primers. Using immunoSEQ multiplex PCR, the repertoire was profiled, and TCRdb retains in-frame clones only, with some absent. The table shows some 160,000 clones, with 70% to 85% occurring only once. Material: PBMCs. The receptors originated from a woman aged 40 to 50 in good health and CMV-seronegative.

The gene calls are TRBV15 and TRBJ1-1, with a tentative D call TRBD1 (6 bases). V was trimmed by 2 bases and J by 1 base, leaving 8 bases between them. From germline, CDR1 is LNHNV and CDR2 YYDKDF (reference sequence). CDR3 length: 14 amino acids. The CDR3 here is CATSRQGQNTEAFF. In DNA, the CDR3 is TGTGCCACCAGCAGACAGGGACAGAACACTGAAGCTTTCTTT.

This clone appeared a few times. The V gene is TRBV6-6, the J gene TRBJ2-2; 9 positions match TRBD2. CDR1 is MNHNY and CDR2 is SVGAGI in the germline V gene (reference sequence). The V and J ends lost 6 bases and 2 bases, in that order; junction bases with no gene match: 4. The CDR3 loop spans 15 amino acids. The CDR3 nucleotides read TGTGCCAGCAGGGCACTAGCGGGTAACACCGGGGAGCTGTTTTTT. It encodes CASRALAGNTGELFF.

This clone occurred once. The chain couples TRBV5-1 to TRBJ1-4; 7 nucleotides match TRBD1. The length of the CDR3 is 17 residues. The ends lost 4 bases at V and 8 bases at J; junction bases unmatched: 17. Germline CDR1 reads SGHRS; CDR2 reads YFSETQ. CDR3 amino acids: CASSPLPRGRGNEKLFF. CDR3 DNA sequence: TGCGCCAGCAGCCCCCTTCCCCGCGGCAGGGGGAACGAAAAACTGTTTTTT.

The chain joins TRBV13 to TRBJ1-2; a weak D match, TRBD1 (6 bases). The CDR3 has 13 residues. From germline, CDR1 is PRHDT and CDR2 FYEKMQ (reference sequence). The V and J ends lost 5 bases and 2 bases respectively, with 9 bases between them. The CDR3 loop reads CASSKRGNYGYTF. For the CDR3, the DNA is TGTGCCAGCAGCAAAAGGGGGAACTATGGCTACACCTTC.

The chain couples TRBV7-9 to TRBJ2-1, with D possibly matching TRBD2 (6 bases). Per the germline V gene, CDR1 is SEHNR and CDR2 is FQNEAQ (reference sequence). Trimming shortened V by 3 bases and J by 3 bases, and 12 bases separated the two germline ends. CDR3 length equals 15 residues. The CDR3 spells CASSFSSGGYNEQFF. The DNA for the CDR3 is TGTGCCAGCAGCTTTAGTAGCGGCGGCTACAATGAGCAGTTCTTC.

CDR3 amino acids: CASSRTGNTEAFF. DNA of the CDR3: TGTGCCAGCAGTCGGACAGGGAACACTGAAGCTTTCTTT. This chain connects TRBV27 to TRBJ1-1, with 7 bases aligning to TRBD1. This CDR3 comprises 13 residues. The trim removed 5 bases at V and 1 base at J, leaving 1 base unmatched. CDR1 is MNHEY and CDR2 is SMNVEV in the germline V gene (reference sequence).

The chain recombines TRBV27 with TRBJ1-1; 7 bases fit TRBD1. Germline V gene data show CDR1 as MNHEY and CDR2 as SMNVEV (reference sequence). This CDR3 contains 15 residues. With 2 bases clipped from V and 2 bases from J, the junction kept 5 bases outside the gene matches. CDR3 in DNA: TGTGCCAGCAGTTTAGGCAGGGGGGCAAACACTGAAGCTTTCTTT. Translated: CASSLGRGANTEAFF.

The chain links TRBV9 to TRBJ2-1; no reliable D call. Germline V gene data show CDR1 as SGDLS and CDR2 as YYNGEE. Trimming removed 3 bases from V and 7 bases from J, with 5 bases in between. The CDR3 length is 11 residues. For the CDR3, the DNA is TGTGCCAGCAGCGCCCGGAATGAGCAGTTCTTC. Protein sequence: CASSARNEQFF.

The chain combines TRBV5-1 with TRBJ2-7, with TRBD1 matching over 10 bases. CDR1 is SGHRS, CDR2 YFSETQ, per germline. Losses at the gene ends were 4 bases for V and 5 bases for J; bases not matched to a gene: 15. The CDR3 length is 17 residues. CDR3 residues: CASSPGTGAFLSDEQYF. In DNA form, the CDR3 reads TGCGCCAGCAGCCCCGGGACAGGGGCCTTCCTGTCCGACGAGCAGTACTTC. Full variable domain (missing parts from reference TRBV5-1 and TRBJ2-7): KAGVTQTPRYLIKTRGQQVTLSCSPISGHRSVSWYQQTPGQGLQFLFEYFSETQRNKGNFPGRFSGRQFSNSRSEMNVSTLELGDSALYLCASSPGTGAFLSDEQYFGPGTRLTVT.

This rearrangement joins TRBV15 to TRBJ1-5; unclear D gene. The CDR3 has 15 amino acids. Trimming took 7 bases from V and 0 from J, leaving 13 bases between them. Per germline, CDR1 LNHNV and CDR2 YYDKDF (reference sequence). Here the CDR3 reads CATTSSGSSNQPQHF. The CDR3 DNA follows: TGTGCCACCACAAGCAGCGGGTCTAGCAATCAGCCCCAGCATTTT.

The genes are TRBV19 and TRBJ1-4; the match to TRBD1 covers 7 bases. The germline CDR1 and CDR2 sequences are LNHDA and SQIVND (reference sequence). There are 19 residues in the CDR3. The ends lost 5 bases at V and 4 bases at J; junction bases unmatched: 19. CDR3 amino acids: CASSRRSGTERLLNEKLFF. CDR3 bases: TGTGCCAGTAGTCGACGCTCCGGGACAGAACGCCTGCTTAATGAAAAACTGTTTTTT.

The V and J genes are TRBV6-5 and TRBJ2-1, with D perhaps TRBD1 (5 bases). The germline gives CDR1 MNHEY, CDR2 SVGAGI. Deletions cut 0 bases from V and 5 bases from J, with 8 bases between. This CDR3 is built from 14 residues. The CDR3 coding sequence is TGTGCCAGCAGTTACTCGACAGCGAACAATGAGCAGTTCTTC. Its protein product is CASSYSTANNEQFF.

This CDR3 reads CASSPLEDLTPEAFF. DNA for the CDR3: TGTGCCAGCTCACCACTGGAGGACTTGACTCCTGAAGCTTTCTTT. The V and J genes are TRBV18 and TRBJ1-1; D is ambiguous. Germline loops: CDR1 KGHSH, CDR2 LQKENI. This CDR3 is built from 15 residues. The V end was cut by 1 base, the J end by 6 bases, with 15 bases between.

This clone turned up a few times. The chain is built from TRBV6-1 and TRBJ2-7; 9 nucleotides match TRBD2. Germline CDR1 and CDR2: MNHNS and SASEGT. The CDR3 extends over 14 amino acids. The V segment lost 5 bases and the J segment 4 bases; nucleotides outside the gene matches: 6. CDR3 loop: CASSTAGGDYEQYF. CDR3 nucleotides: TGTGCCAGCAGTACAGCGGGGGGAGATTACGAGCAGTACTTC.

The rearrangement joins TRBV7-2 to TRBJ2-1; 7 nucleotides align to TRBD2. V gave up 1 base and J gave up 3 bases; unmatched junction bases: 3. This CDR3 is 15 amino acids long. Germline V gene sequence: CDR1 SGHTA, CDR2 FQGNSA. The CDR3 DNA is TGTGCCAGCAGCTTAGAACTAGCGAACTACAATGAGCAGTTCTTC. The encoded protein is CASSLELANYNEQFF.

On this clone itself: One end of the junction does not line up with germline, which may come from a read error. The chain couples TRBV7-2 to TRBJ2-2, with 12 bases identical to TRBD2. This CDR3 is built from 16 residues. CDR1 is SGHTA and CDR2 is FQGNSA in the germline V gene. CDR3 sequence (DNA): TGTGCCAGCAGCCTAGCGGGAGGGCCGAGCACCGGGGAGCTGTTTTTT. This gives the protein CASSLAGGPSTGELFF.

This clone has at least ten counts. The chain couples TRBV5-6 to TRBJ1-2, with 8 bases aligning to TRBD1. The germline CDR1 and CDR2 sequences are SGHDT and YYEEEE. V dropped 4 bases and J dropped 6; count of bases not matched to a gene: 8. This CDR3 has 14 residues. The CDR3 reads CASSDPGGGDGYTF. The CDR3, as DNA: TGTGCCAGCAGCGACCCAGGGGGCGGCGATGGCTACACCTTC.

The chain uses TRBV30 and TRBJ2-1, with D perhaps TRBD2 (6 bases). V lost 3 bases and J 14 bases, leaving 20 bases between the germline ends. The CDR3 is 13 residues long. CDR1 and CDR2 from the germline V gene are GTSNPN and SVGIG (reference sequence). CDR3 sequence reads: CAWSRDSLGRKFF. CDR3 bases: TGTGCCTGGAGCCGGGACTCACTAGGCAGGAAGTTCTTC.

Concerning this clone: Relative to the germline gene, one junction end is altered; a read error may explain this. The rearrangement uses TRBV6-5 and TRBJ2-7, with D perhaps TRBD2 (5 bases). This CDR3 has 12 residues. Looked up from germline, CDR1 is MNHEY and CDR2 is SVGAGI. CDR3 nucleotides: TGTGCCAGCAGGCCCTCGGGCGGGCCCGAGGGCTTC. As protein: CASRPSGGPEGF.

The chain carries TRBV25-1 and TRBJ2-6; maybe TRBD1 (5 bases). CDR1 MGHDK and CDR2 SYGVNS come from the germline V gene. V lost 1 base and J 3 bases, leaving 13 bases between the germline ends. The CDR3 is made up of 17 amino acids. The CDR3 loop reads CASSEWGGARGANVLTF. In nucleotides, the CDR3 is TGTGCCAGCAGTGAATGGGGTGGGGCGCGTGGGGCCAACGTCCTGACTTTC. Supplemented by reference TRBV25-1 and TRBJ2-6, the full variable domain reads EADIYQTPRYLVIGTGKKITLECSQTMGHDKMYWYQQDPGMELHLIHYSYGVNSTEKGDLSSESTVSRIRTEHFPLTLESARPSHTSQYLCASSEWGGARGANVLTFGAGSRLTVL.

The chain has TRBV5-1 and TRBJ1-3; 12 bases align to TRBD1. Germline values: CDR1 SGHRS, CDR2 YFSETQ. With 4 bases clipped from V and 0 bases from J, the junction kept 8 bases outside the gene matches. The CDR3 runs to 18 residues. The CDR3 sequence is CASSAGTGGQTSGNTIYF. The CDR3 DNA reads TGCGCCAGCAGCGCCGGGACAGGGGGCCAAACCTCTGGAAACACCATATATTTT.

The chain employs TRBV15 and TRBJ1-6; D gene ambiguous. The CDR3 sequence is 15 residues long. The V gene's germline CDR1 is LNHNV and CDR2 YYDKDF (reference sequence). Trimming shortened V by 0 bases and J by 7 bases, and 10 bases separated the two germline ends. The CDR3 sequence: CATSRDRTANSPLHF. The CDR3 DNA follows: TGTGCCACCAGCAGAGATCGTACAGCAAATTCACCCCTCCACTTT. Using reference TRBV15 and TRBJ1-6 for the parts outside the CDR3, the full variable domain is DAMVIQNPRYQVTQFGKPVTLSCSQTLNHNVMYWYQQKSSQAPKLLFHYYDKDFNNEADTPDNFQSRRPNTSFCFLDIRSPGLGDTAMYLCATSRDRTANSPLHFGNGTRLTVT.

This chain joins TRBV5-1 and TRBJ2-5; D might be TRBD1 (6 bases). Germline V gene data show CDR1 as SGHRS and CDR2 as YFSETQ. This CDR3 is built from 14 residues. Trimming took 2 bases from V and 3 from J, leaving 11 bases between them. CDR3 sequence: CASSFFRGEETQYF. The CDR3 nucleotides are TGCGCCAGCAGCTTTTTCAGGGGCGAAGAGACCCAGTACTTC.

The CDR3 nucleotides are TGTGCCTGGAGATCGACAGGAGGAATCTATGGCTACACCTTC. As protein: CAWRSTGGIYGYTF. The chain joins TRBV30 to TRBJ1-2, with D perhaps matching TRBD1 (6 bases). The CDR3 runs 14 residues. Trimming pared 3 bases from V and 4 bases from J, leaving 15 bases between. CDR1 and CDR2 (germline): GTSNPN, SVGIG (reference sequence).

This clone was observed a single time. The genes are TRBV4-1 and TRBJ1-2; 7 bases map to TRBD1. Unmatched junction bases numbered 6, after V lost 2 bases and J lost 0 bases. Germline V gene data show CDR1 as MGHRA and CDR2 as YSYEKL. This CDR3 contains 16 residues. CDR3 nucleotide sequence: TGCGCCAGCAGCCAAATCACAGGGGTCCCTAACTATGGCTACACCTTC. It translates to CASSQITGVPNYGYTF.

This sequence joins TRBV4-3 and TRBJ2-7; TRBD1 matches 9 bases. The V gene's germline CDR1 is LGHNA and CDR2 YSLEER. This CDR3 spans 14 amino acids. Trimming took 4 bases from V and 3 from J; bases not matched to a gene: 4. The CDR3 nucleotides are TGCGCCAGCAGCCTCGGACAGGGGCTCTACGAGCAGTACTTC. Translated: CASSLGQGLYEQYF.

The count of this clone is one. CDR3 amino acids: CASKPQGTGNTIYF. DNA of the CDR3: TGCGCCAGCAAACCACAGGGCACTGGAAACACCATATATTTT. V usage is TRBV10-2 and J usage is TRBJ1-3, with D tentatively TRBD1 (6 bases). Germline V CDR1 and CDR2: WSHSY, SAAADI. The CDR3 sequence is 14 residues long. Deletions cut 7 bases from V and 2 bases from J, with 12 bases between.